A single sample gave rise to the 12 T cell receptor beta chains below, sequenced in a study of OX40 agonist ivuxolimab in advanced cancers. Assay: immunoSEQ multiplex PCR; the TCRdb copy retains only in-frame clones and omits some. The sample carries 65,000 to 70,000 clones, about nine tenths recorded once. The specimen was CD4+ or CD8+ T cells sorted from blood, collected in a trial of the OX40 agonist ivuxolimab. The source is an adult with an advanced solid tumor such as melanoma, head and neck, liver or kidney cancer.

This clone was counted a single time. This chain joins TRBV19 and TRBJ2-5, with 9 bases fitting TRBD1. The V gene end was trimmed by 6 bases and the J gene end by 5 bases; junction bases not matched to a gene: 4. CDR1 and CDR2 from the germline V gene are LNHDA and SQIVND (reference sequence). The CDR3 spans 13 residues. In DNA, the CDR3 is TGTGCCAGTAGGACAGGGGGTACGGAGACCCAGTACTTC. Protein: CASRTGGTETQYF. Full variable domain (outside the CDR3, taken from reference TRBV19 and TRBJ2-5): DGGITQSPKYLFRKEGQNVTLSCEQNLNHDAMYWYRQDPGQGLRLIYYSQIVNDFQKGDIAEGYSVSREKKESFPLTVTSAQKNPTAFYLCASRTGGTETQYFGPGTRLLVL.

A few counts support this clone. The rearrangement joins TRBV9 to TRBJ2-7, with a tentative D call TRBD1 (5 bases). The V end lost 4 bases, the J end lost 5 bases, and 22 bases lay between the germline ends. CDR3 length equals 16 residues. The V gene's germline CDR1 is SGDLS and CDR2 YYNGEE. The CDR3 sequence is CASSSHLWGAWDEQYF. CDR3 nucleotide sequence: TGTGCCAGCAGCTCCCACTTGTGGGGCGCATGGGACGAGCAGTACTTC.

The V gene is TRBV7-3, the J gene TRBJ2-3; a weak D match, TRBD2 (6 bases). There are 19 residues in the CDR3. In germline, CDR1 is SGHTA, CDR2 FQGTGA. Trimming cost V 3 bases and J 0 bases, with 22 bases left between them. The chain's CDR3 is CASSLGIGGPRPSTDTQYF. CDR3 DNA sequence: TGTGCCAGCAGCTTGGGAATCGGAGGGCCCCGACCTAGCACAGATACGCAGTATTTT.

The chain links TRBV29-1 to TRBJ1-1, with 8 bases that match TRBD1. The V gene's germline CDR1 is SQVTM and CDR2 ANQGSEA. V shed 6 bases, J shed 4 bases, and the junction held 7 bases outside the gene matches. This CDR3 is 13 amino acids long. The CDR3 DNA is TGCAGCGTAGAGACAGGGGTTGGCACTGAAGCTTTCTTT. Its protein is CSVETGVGTEAFF.

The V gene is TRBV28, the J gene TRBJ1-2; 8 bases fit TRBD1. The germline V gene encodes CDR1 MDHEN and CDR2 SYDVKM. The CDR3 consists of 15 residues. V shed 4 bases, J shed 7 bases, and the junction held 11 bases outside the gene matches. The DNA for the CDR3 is TGTGCCAGCAGTTCGCACCAGGGGGCATTATCTGGCTACACCTTC. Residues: CASSSHQGALSGYTF.

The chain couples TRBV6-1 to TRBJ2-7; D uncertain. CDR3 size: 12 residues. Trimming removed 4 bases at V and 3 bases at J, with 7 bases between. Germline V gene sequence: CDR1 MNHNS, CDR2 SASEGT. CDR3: CASSGGIYEQYF. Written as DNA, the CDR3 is TGTGCCAGCAGTGGCGGCATCTACGAGCAGTACTTC.

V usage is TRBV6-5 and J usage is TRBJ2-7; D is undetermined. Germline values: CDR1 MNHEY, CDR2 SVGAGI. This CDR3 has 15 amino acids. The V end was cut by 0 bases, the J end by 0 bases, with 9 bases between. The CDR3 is CASSYSAFPSYEQYF. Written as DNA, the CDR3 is TGTGCCAGCAGTTACTCGGCGTTTCCCTCCTACGAGCAGTACTTC.

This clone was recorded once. The CDR3 region is CASQTAERSYEQYF. The CDR3 DNA sequence: TGCGCCAGCCAGACCGCCGAGCGGTCCTACGAGCAGTACTTC. The rearrangement joins TRBV5-1 to TRBJ2-7, with D perhaps TRBD2 (5 bases). The CDR3 loop spans 14 amino acids. Germline-derived CDR1 and CDR2 are SGHRS and YFSETQ. The germline V and J ends were trimmed by 7 bases and 1 base, with 15 bases remaining between them.

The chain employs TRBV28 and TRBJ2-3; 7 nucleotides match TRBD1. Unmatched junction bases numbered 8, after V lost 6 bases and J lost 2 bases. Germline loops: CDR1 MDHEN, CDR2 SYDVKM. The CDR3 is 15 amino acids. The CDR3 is CASRPDRTFTDTQYF. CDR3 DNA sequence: TGTGCCAGCAGGCCGGACAGGACGTTCACAGATACGCAGTATTTT.

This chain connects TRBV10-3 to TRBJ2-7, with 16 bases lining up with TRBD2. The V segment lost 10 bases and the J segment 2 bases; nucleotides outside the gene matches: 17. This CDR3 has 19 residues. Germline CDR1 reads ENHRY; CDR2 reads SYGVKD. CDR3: CASCPTAPGLAGGTYEQYF. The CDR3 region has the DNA TGTGCCAGTTGTCCGACAGCACCGGGACTAGCGGGAGGGACCTACGAGCAGTACTTC.

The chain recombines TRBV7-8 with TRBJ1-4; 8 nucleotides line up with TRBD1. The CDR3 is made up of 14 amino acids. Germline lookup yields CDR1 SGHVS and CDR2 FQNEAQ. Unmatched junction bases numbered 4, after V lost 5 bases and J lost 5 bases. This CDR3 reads CASSPRTGNEKLFF. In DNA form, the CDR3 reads TGTGCCAGCAGCCCCCGGACAGGGAATGAAAAACTGTTTTTT.

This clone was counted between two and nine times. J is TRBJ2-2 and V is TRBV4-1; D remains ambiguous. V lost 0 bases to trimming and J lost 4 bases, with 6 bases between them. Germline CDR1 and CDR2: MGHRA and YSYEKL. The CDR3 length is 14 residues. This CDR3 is CASSQDLGTGELFF. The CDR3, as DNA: TGCGCCAGCAGCCAAGACCTCGGCACCGGGGAGCTGTTTTTT.